This T cell receptor (beta chain) is drawn from a study of T cell clones after liver transplantation. Study-wide results and limits: Low donor cell numbers restricted donor-reactive repertoire measurement in two subjects.

A remark on this clone: Antigen unknown.

Data came from immunoSEQ multiplex PCR; TCRdb stores just in-frame clones and leaves some out. The repertoire holds some 59,000 clones, around 75% seen once, with over 12% in the top ten. This CDR3 spans 14 amino acids. Germline V gene sequence: CDR1 MDHEN, CDR2 SYDVKM. Trimming took 5 bases from V and 5 from J; bases not matched to a gene: 8. Sequenced material: CD4+ T cells from blood, taken before liver transplant. The chain combines TRBV28 with TRBJ1-2; 7 bases match TRBD1. This receptor was taken from a human donor who received a liver transplant. CDR3 sequence reads: CASSIPGQPYGYTF. For the CDR3, the DNA is TGTGCCAGCAGTATTCCGGGACAGCCGTATGGCTACACCTTC.